The T cell receptor (beta chain) under discussion was sequenced for a study of T and B cells in COVID-19 patients. Whole-study results and caveats: Highly clonal in active COVID-19, TRB repertoires exceeded healthy-donor diversity and richness at recovery. Blood from mildly ill patients while symptomatic, and early samples from severe cases, were scarce.

BIOMED2 TRB-A/B primer pools were used in multiplex TRB PCR. One entry per CDR3 protein, called by TCRdb with MiXCR from the multiplex PCR reads. The sample contains about 5,000 distinct CDR3 sequences, around 30% of which appear only once. A note on this clonotype: What it recognizes is unknown.

The V and J ends lost 5 bases and 0 bases respectively, with 17 bases between them. This CDR3 comprises 16 residues. Germline V CDR1 and CDR2: SGHTA, FQGNSA. Blood genomic DNA input for TRB amplification was about 240-550 ng. The sequence came from a human donor with active COVID-19. The source material was blood. This chain links TRBV7-2 with TRBJ2-7; D may be TRBD2 (7 bases). CDR3 residues: CASSQRGGQLSYEQYF. The CDR3 region has the DNA TGTGCCAGCAGCCAAAGGGGGGGACAACTCTCCTACGAGCAGTACTTC.